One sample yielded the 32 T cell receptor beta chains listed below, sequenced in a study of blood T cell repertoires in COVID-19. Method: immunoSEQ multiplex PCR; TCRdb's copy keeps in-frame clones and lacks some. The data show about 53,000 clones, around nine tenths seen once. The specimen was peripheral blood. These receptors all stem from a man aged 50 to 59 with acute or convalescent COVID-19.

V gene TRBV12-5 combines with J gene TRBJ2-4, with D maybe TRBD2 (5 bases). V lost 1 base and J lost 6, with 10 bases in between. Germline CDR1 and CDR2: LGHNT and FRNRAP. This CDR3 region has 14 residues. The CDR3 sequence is CASGLGVARNIQYF. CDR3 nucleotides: TGTGCTAGTGGTTTGGGGGTAGCGCGAAACATTCAGTACTTC.

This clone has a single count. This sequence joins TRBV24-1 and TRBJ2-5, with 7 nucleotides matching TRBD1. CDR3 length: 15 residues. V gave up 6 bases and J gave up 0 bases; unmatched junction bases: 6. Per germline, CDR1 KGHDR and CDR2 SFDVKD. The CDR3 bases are TGTGCCACCAGTTCTACAGGGGCGGACCAAGAGACCCAGTACTTC. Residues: CATSSTGADQETQYF.

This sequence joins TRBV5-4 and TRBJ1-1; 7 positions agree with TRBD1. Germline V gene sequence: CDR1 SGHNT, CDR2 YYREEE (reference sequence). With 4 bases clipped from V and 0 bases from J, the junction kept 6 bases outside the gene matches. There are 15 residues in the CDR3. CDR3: CASSPGQTMNTEAFF. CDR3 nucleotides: TGTGCCAGCAGCCCGGGACAGACCATGAACACTGAAGCTTTCTTT.

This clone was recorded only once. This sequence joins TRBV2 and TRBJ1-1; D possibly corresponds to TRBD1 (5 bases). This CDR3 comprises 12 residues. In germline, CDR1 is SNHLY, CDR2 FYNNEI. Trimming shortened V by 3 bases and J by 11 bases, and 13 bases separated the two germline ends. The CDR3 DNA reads TGTGCCAGCAGTGAGGGGCGCGCAGACGCTTTCTTT. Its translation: CASSEGRADAFF.

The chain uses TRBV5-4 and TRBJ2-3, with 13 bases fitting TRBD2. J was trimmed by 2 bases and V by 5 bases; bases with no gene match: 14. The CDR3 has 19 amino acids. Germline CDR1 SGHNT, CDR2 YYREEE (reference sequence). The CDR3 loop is CASRPGLAGAAILTDTQYF. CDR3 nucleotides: TGTGCCAGCAGGCCCGGACTAGCGGGGGCCGCGATACTCACAGATACGCAGTATTTT.

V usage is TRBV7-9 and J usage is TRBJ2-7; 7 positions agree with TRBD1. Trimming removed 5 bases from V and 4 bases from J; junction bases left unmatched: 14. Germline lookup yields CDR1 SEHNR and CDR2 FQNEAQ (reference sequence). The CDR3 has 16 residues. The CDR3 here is CASSTTQGMGIYEQYF. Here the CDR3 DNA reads TGTGCCAGCAGCACCACACAGGGGATGGGTATATACGAGCAGTACTTC.

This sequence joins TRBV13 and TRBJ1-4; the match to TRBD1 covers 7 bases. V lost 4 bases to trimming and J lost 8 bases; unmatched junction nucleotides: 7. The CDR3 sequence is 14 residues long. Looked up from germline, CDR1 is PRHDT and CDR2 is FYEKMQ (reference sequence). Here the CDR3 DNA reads TGTGCCAGCAGCTCCCGACAGGGACGAGAAAAACTGTTTTTT. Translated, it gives CASSSRQGREKLFF. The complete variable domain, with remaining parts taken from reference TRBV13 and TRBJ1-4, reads AAGVIQSPRHLIKEKRETATLKCYPIPRHDTVYWYQQGPGQDPQFLISFYEKMQSDKGSIPDRFSAQQFSDYHSELNMSSLELGDSALYFCASSSRQGREKLFFGSGTQLSVL.

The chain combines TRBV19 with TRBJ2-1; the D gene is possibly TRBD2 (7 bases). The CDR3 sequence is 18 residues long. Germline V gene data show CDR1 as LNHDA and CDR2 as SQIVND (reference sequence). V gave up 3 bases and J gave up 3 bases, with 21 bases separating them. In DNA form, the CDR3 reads TGTGCCAGTAGTATTGAGGGGGGGAATCCCGGCGGCTACAATGAGCAGTTCTTC. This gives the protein CASSIEGGNPGGYNEQFF.

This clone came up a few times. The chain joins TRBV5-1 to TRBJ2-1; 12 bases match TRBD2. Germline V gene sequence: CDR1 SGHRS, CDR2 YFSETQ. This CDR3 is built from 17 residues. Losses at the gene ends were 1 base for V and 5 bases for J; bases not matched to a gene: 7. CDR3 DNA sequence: TGCGCCAGCAGCTTGACGTCTAGCGGGAGGGATCACAATGAGCAGTTCTTC. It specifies CASSLTSSGRDHNEQFF.

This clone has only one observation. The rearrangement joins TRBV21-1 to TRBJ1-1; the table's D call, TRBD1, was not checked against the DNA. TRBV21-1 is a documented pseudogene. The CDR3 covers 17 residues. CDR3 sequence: CASSKVIGRGMNTEAFF. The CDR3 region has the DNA TGTGCCAGCAGCAAAGTCATCGGCAGGGGGATGAACACTGAAGCTTTCTTT.

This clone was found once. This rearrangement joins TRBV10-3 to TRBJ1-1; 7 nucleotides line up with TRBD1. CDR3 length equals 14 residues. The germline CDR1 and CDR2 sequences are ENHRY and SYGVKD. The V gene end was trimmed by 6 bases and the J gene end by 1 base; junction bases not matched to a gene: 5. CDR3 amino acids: CAISKDRANTEAFF. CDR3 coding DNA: TGTGCCATCAGCAAAGACAGGGCGAACACTGAAGCTTTCTTT.

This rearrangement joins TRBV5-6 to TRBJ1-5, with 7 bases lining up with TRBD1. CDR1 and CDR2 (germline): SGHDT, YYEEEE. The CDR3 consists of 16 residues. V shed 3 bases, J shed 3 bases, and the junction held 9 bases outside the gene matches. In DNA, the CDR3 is TGTGCCAGCAGCTATGGATTGACAGGGATCAATCAGCCCCAGCATTTT. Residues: CASSYGLTGINQPQHF.

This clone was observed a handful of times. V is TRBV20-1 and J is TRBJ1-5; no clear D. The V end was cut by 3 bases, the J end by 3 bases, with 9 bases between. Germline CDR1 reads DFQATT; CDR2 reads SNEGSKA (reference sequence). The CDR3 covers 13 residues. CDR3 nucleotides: TGCAGTGCTAGTAGACGGGACAATCAGCCCCAGCATTTT. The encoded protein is CSASRRDNQPQHF.

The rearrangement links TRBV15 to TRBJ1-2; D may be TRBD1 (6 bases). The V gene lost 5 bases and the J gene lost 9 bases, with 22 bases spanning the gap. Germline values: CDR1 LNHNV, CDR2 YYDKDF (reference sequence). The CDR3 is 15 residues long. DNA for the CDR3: TGTGCCACCAGCGGCTCGGGACACCCTACGAATAGCTACACCTTC. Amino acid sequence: CATSGSGHPTNSYTF.

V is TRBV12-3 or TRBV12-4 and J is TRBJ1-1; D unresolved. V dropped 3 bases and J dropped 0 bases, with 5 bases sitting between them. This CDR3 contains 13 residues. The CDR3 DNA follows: TGTGCCAGCAGTTTCGGGATGAACACTGAAGCTTTCTTT. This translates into CASSFGMNTEAFF.

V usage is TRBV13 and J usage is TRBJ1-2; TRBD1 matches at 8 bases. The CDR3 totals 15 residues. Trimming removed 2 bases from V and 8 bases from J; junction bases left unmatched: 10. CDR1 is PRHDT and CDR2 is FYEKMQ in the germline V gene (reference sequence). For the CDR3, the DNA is TGTGCCAGCAGCTTAATGGGTCAGGGGGCAGGCGGCTACACCTTC. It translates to CASSLMGQGAGGYTF. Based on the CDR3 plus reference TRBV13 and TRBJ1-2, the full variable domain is AAGVIQSPRHLIKEKRETATLKCYPIPRHDTVYWYQQGPGQDPQFLISFYEKMQSDKGSIPDRFSAQQFSDYHSELNMSSLELGDSALYFCASSLMGQGAGGYTFGSGTRLTVV.

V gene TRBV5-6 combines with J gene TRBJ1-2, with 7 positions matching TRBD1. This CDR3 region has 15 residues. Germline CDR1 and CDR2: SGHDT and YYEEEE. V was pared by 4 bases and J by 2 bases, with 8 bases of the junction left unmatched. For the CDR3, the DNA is TGTGCCAGCAGCATTGAATGGACAGGCAACTATGGCTACACCTTC. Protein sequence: CASSIEWTGNYGYTF.

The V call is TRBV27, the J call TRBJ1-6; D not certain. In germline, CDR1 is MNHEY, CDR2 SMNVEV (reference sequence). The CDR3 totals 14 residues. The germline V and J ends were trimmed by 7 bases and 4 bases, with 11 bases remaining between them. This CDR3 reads CASTPGRYNSPLHF. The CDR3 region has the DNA TGTGCCAGCACACCCGGGAGGTATAATTCACCCCTCCACTTT.

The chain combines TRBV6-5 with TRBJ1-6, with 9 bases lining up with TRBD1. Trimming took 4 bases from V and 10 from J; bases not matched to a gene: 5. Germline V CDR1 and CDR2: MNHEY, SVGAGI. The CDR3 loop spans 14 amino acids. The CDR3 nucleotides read TGTGCCAGCAGTTCTACAGGGGGCTTGTCACCCCTCCACTTT. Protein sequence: CASSSTGGLSPLHF.

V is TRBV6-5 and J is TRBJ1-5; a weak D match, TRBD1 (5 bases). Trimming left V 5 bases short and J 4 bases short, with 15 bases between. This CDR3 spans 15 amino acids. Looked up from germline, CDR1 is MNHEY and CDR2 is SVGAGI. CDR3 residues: CASSPTVNANQPQHF. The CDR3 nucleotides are TGTGCCAGCAGTCCGACAGTAAATGCTAATCAGCCCCAGCATTTT.

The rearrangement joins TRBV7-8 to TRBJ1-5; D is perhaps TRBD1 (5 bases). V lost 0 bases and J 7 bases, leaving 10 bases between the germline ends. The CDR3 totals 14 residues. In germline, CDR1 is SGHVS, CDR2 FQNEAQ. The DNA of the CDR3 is TGTGCCAGCAGCTTAGCGGAGGGGAAACAGCCCCAGCATTTT. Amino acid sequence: CASSLAEGKQPQHF.

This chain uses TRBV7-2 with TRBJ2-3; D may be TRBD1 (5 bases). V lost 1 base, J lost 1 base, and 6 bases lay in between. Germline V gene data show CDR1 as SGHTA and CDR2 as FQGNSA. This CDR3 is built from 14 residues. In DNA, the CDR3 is TGTGCCAGCAGCTTAGTAGGGGGCACAGATACGCAGTATTTT. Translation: CASSLVGGTDTQYF.

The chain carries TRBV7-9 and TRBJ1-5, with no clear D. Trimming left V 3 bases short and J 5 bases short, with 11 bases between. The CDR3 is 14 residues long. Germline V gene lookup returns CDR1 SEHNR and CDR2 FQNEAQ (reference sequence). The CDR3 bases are TGTGCCAGCAGCTTGGGAGGAGAGGATCAGCCCCAGCATTTT. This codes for CASSLGGEDQPQHF.

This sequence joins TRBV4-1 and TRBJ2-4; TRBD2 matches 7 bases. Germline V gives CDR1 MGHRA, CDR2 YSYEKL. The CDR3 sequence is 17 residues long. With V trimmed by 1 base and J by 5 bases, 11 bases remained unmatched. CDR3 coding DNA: TGCGCCAGCAGCCAAGGTTTACTAGCGAGACTAGAAAACATTCAGTACTTC. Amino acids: CASSQGLLARLENIQYF.

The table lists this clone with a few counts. The CDR3 loop reads CASLAGGKDTQYF. CDR3 DNA sequence: TGTGCCAGTTTAGCGGGAGGAAAAGATACGCAGTATTTT. The chain uses TRBV28 and TRBJ2-3; the match to TRBD2 covers 10 bases. Germline CDR1 MDHEN, CDR2 SYDVKM. Germline trimming cut 9 bases from V and 5 bases from J; bases unmatched to any gene: 5. The CDR3 is 13 residues long.

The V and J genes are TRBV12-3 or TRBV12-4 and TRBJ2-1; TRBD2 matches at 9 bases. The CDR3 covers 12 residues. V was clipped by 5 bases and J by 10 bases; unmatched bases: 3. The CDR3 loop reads CASSTLAGEQFF. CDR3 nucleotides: TGTGCCAGCAGTACACTAGCGGGCGAGCAGTTCTTC.

Written as DNA, the CDR3 is TGTGCCAGCAGCTCGGGTGGCAGCAATCAGCCCCAGCATTTT. Protein sequence: CASSSGGSNQPQHF. The chain employs TRBV5-4 and TRBJ1-5; D gene unclear. Trimming pared 3 bases from V and 1 base from J, leaving 8 bases between. Germline V gives CDR1 SGHNT, CDR2 YYREEE (reference sequence). The CDR3 has 14 amino acids.

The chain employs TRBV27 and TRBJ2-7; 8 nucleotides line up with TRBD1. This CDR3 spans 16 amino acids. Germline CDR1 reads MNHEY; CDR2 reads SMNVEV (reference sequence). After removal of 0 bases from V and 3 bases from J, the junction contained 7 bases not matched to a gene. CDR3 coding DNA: TGTGCCAGCAGTTTATCCGGACAGGGTGGTGGCTACGAGCAGTACTTC. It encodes CASSLSGQGGGYEQYF.

The CDR3 sequence: CASSEILGQAFFASGANVLTF. CDR3 DNA sequence: TGTGCCAGCAGTGAAATCCTGGGACAGGCCTTTTTCGCTTCTGGGGCCAACGTCCTGACTTTC. V usage is TRBV6-1 and J usage is TRBJ2-6, with 8 nucleotides matching TRBD1. V lost 2 bases, J lost 1 base, and 16 bases stayed unmatched. CDR1 is MNHNS and CDR2 is SASEGT in the germline V gene. This CDR3 spans 21 amino acids.

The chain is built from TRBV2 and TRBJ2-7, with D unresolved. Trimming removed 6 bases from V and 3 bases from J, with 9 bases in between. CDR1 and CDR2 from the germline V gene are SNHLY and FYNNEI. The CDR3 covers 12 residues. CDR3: CASSYSGYEQYF. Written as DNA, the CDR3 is TGTGCCAGCAGCTACTCGGGCTACGAGCAGTACTTC.

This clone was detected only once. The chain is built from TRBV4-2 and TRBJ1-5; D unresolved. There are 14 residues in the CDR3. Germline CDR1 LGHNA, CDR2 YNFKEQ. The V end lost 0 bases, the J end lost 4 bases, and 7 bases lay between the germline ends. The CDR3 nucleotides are TGTGCCAGCAGCCAAGATTCGCAGAATCAGCCCCAGCATTTT. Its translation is CASSQDSQNQPQHF.

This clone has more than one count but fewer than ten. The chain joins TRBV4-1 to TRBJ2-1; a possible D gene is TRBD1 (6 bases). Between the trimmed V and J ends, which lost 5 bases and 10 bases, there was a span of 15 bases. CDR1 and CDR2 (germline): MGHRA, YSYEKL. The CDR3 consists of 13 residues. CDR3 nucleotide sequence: TGCGCCAGCAGCTTTGACAGGTTTCTCGAGCAGTTCTTC. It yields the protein CASSFDRFLEQFF.